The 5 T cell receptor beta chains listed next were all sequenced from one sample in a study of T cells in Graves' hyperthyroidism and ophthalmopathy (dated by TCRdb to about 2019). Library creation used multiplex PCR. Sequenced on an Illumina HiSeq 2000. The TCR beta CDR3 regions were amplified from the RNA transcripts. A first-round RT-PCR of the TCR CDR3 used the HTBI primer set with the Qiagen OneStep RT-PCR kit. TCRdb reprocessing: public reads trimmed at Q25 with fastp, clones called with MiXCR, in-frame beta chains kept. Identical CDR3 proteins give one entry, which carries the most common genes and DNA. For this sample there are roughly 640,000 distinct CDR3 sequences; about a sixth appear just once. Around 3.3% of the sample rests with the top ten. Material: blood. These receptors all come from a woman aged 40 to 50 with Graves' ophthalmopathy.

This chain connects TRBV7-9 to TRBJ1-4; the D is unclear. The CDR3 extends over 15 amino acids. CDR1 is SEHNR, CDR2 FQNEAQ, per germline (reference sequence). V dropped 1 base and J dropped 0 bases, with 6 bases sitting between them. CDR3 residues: CASSLDGATNEKLFF. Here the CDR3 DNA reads TGTGCCAGCAGCTTAGACGGAGCAACTAATGAAAAACTGTTTTTT.

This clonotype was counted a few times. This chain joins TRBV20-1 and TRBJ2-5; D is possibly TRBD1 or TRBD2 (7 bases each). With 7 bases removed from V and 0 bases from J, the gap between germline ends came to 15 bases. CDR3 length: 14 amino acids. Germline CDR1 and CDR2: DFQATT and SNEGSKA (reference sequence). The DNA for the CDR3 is TGCAGTGGGGGGGGACAGACGTACCAAGAGACCCAGTACTTC. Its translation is CSGGGQTYQETQYF.

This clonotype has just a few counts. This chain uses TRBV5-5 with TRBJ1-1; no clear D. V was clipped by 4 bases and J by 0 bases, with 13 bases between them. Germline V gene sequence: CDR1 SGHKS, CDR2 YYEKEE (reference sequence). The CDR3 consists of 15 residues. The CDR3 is CASSPPTQLNTEAFF. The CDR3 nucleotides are TGTGCCAGCAGCCCCCCTACTCAGCTGAACACTGAAGCTTTCTTT.

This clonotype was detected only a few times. As DNA, the CDR3 is TGTGCCAGTAGTATTGGGGACAGTCAGCCCCAGCATTTT. It codes for CASSIGDSQPQHF. V usage is TRBV19 and J usage is TRBJ1-5; 7 nucleotides align to TRBD1. J lost 6 bases, V lost 3 bases, and 2 bases had no gene match. There are 13 residues in the CDR3. CDR1 is LNHDA, CDR2 SQIVND, per germline (reference sequence). The complete variable domain, with remaining parts taken from reference TRBV19 and TRBJ1-5, reads DGGITQSPKYLFRKEGQNVTLSCEQNLNHDAMYWYRQDPGQGLRLIYYSQIVNDFQKGDIAEGYSVSREKKESFPLTVTSAQKNPTAFYLCASSIGDSQPQHFGDGTRLSIL.

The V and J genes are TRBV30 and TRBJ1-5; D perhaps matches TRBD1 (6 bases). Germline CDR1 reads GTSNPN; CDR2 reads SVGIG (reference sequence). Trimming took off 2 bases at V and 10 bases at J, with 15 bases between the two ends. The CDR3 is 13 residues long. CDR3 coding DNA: TGTGCCTGGAGTAACAGGGTAGTGGATCCCCAGCATTTT. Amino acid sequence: CAWSNRVVDPQHF.